This entry describes one T cell receptor (beta chain). Its target is unknown. The CDR3 runs to 17 residues. The germline CDR1 and CDR2 sequences are MNHEY and SMNVEV (reference sequence). V was pared by 5 bases and J by 0 bases, with 19 bases between. The entry originates in a study of T cells after yellow fever vaccination. Broader study findings: From the bulk population, abundant clonotypes could contaminate and appear within FACS-sorted repertoires.

TCRdb processed the 5' RACE reads anew with MiXCR; each CDR3 protein has one entry. Of roughly 99,000 distinct CDR3 sequences listed, under 7% are singletons. This specimen was CD8+ T cells sorted from PBMCs, taken 10 days after the yellow fever booster vaccination. This clonotype was obtained from a man between 18 and 29 years old who received the YFV17D yellow fever vaccine. This chain links TRBV27 with TRBJ1-1; D perhaps matches TRBD1 (5 bases). CDR3 DNA: TGTGCCAGCAGTCCGCTCCCCGGGGGGGGTATGAACACTGAAGCTTTCTTT. It yields the protein CASSPLPGGGMNTEAFF.